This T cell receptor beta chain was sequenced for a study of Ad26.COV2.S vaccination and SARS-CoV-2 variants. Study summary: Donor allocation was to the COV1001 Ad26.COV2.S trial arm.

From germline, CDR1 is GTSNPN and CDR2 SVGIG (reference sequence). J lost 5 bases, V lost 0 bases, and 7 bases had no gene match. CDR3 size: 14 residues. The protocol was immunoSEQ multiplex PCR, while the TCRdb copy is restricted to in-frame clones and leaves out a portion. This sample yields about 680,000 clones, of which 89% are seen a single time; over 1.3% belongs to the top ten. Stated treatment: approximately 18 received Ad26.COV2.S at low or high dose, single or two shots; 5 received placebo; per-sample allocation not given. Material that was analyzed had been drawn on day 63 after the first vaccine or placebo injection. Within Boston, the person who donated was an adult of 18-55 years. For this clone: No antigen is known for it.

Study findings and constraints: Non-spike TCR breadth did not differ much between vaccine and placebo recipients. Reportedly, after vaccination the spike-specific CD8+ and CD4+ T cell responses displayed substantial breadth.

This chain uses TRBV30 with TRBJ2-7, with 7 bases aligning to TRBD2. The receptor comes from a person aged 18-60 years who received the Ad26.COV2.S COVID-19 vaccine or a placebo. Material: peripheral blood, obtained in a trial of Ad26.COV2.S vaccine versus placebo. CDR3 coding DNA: TGTGCCTGGAGTGTACTGAACAGCGGGAACGAGCAGTACTTC. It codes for CAWSVLNSGNEQYF. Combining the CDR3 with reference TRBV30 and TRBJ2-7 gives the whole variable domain SQTIHQWPATLVQPVGSPLSLECTVEGTSNPNLYWYRQAAGRGLQLLFYSVGIGQISSEVPQNLSASRPQDRQFILSSKKLLLSDSGFYLCAWSVLNSGNEQYFGPGTRLTVT.